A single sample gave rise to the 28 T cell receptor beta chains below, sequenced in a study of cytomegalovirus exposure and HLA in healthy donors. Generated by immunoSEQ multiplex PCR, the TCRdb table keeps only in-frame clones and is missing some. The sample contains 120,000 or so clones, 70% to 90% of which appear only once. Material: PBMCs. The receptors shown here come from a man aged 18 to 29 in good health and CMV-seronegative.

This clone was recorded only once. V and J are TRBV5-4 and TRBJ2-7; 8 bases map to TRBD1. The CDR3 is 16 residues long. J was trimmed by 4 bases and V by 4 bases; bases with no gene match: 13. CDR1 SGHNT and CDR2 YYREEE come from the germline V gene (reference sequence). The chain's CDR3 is CASSGGTGKTGYEQYF. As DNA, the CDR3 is TGTGCCAGCAGCGGGGGGACAGGTAAAACTGGATACGAGCAGTACTTC.

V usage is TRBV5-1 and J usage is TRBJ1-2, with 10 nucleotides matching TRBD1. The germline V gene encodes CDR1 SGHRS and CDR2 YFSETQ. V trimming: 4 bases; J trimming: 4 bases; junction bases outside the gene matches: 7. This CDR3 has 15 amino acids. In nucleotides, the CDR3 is TGCGCCAGCAGCGAAGGACAGGGGGTTCCCTATGGCTACACCTTC. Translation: CASSEGQGVPYGYTF.

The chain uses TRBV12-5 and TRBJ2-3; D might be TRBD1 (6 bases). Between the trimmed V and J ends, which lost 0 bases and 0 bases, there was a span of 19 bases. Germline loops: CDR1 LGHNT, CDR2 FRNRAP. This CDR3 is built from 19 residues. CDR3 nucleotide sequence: TGTGCTAGTGGTTTGGTACCTCCTGGGGGCATCGGTAGCACAGATACGCAGTATTTT. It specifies CASGLVPPGGIGSTDTQYF.

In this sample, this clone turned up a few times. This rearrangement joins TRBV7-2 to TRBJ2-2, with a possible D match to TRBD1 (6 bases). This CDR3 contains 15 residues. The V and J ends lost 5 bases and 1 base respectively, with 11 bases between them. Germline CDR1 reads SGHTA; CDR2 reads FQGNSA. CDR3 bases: TGTGCCAGCAGCACCCGGGACATGAACACCGGGGAGCTGTTTTTT. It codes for CASSTRDMNTGELFF.

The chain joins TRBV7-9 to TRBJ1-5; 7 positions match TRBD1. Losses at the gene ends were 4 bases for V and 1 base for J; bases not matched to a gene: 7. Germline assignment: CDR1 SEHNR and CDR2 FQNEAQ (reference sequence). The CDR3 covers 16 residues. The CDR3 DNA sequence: TGTGCCAGCAGCTCCTCTGCAGGGGGAAGCAATCAGCCCCAGCATTTT. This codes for CASSSSAGGSNQPQHF.

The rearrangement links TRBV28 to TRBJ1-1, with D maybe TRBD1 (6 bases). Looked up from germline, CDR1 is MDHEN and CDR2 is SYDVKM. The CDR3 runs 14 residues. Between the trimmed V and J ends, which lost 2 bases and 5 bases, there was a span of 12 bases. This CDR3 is CASSLPGAETEAFF. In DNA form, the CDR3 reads TGTGCCAGCAGTTTACCAGGGGCTGAAACTGAAGCTTTCTTT.

Here the CDR3 reads CAISDFYGYTF. The CDR3 bases are TGTGCCATTTCAGACTTCTATGGCTACACCTTC. The chain employs TRBV19 and TRBJ1-2, with D uncertain. Deletions cut 10 bases from V and 4 bases from J, with 10 bases between. In germline, CDR1 is LNHDA, CDR2 SQIVND (reference sequence). This CDR3 comprises 11 residues.

This chain's CDR3 is CASSPQGARHREQYF. The CDR3 bases are TGCGCCAGCTCACCCCAGGGGGCCCGGCACAGGGAGCAGTATTTT. This chain connects TRBV5-1 to TRBJ2-3; 8 bases are a match to TRBD1. Trimming cost V 7 bases and J 11 bases; bases outside gene matches: 18. There are 15 residues in the CDR3. Germline assignment: CDR1 SGHRS and CDR2 YFSETQ.

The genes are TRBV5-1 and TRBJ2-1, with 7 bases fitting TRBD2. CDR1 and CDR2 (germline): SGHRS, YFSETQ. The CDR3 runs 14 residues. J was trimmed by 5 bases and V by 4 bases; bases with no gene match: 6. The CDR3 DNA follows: TGCGCCAGCAGCCTTAGCGGGCCAAACAATGAGCAGTTCTTC. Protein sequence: CASSLSGPNNEQFF.

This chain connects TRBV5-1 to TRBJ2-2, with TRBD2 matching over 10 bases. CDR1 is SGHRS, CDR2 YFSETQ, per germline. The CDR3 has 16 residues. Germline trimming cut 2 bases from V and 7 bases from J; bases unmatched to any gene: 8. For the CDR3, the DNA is TGCGCCAGCAGCTTTGGGGTAGCGGGAGGAATCGGGGAGCTGTTTTTT. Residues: CASSFGVAGGIGELFF.

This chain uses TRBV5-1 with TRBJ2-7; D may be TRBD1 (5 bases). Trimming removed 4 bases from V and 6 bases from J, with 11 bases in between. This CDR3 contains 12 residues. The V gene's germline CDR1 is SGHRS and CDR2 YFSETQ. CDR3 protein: CASSPDTLEQYF. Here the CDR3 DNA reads TGCGCCAGCAGCCCGGACACCCTCGAGCAGTACTTC.

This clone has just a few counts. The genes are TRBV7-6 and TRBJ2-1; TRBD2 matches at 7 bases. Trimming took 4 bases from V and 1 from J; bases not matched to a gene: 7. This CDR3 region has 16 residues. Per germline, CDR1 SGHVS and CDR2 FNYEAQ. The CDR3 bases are TGTGCCAGCAGCTCCCGCGGGAGTCGGTCCTACAATGAGCAGTTCTTC. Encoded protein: CASSSRGSRSYNEQFF. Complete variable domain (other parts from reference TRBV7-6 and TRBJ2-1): GAGVSQSPRYKVTKRGQDVALRCDPISGHVSLYWYRQALGQGPEFLTYFNYEAQQDKSGLPNDRFSAERPEGSISTLTIQRTEQRDSAMYRCASSSRGSRSYNEQFFGPGTRLTVL.

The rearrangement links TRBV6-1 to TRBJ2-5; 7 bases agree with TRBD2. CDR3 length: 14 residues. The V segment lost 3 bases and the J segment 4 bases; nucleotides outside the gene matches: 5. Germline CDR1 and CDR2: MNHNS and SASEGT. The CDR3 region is CASSDAGARETQYF. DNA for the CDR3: TGTGCCAGCAGTGATGCGGGAGCGCGAGAGACCCAGTACTTC.

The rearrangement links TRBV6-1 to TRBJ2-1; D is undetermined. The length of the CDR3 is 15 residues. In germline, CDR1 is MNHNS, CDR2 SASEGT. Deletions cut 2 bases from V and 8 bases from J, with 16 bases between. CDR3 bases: TGTGCCAGCAGTGAACAGACTCCCCCGAATCATGAGCAGTTCTTC. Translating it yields CASSEQTPPNHEQFF.

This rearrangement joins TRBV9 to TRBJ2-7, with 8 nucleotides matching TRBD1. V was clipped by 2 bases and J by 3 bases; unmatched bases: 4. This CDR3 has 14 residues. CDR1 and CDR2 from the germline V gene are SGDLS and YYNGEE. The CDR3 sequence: CASSVGQGNYEQYF. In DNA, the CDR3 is TGTGCCAGCAGCGTCGGACAGGGAAACTACGAGCAGTACTTC.

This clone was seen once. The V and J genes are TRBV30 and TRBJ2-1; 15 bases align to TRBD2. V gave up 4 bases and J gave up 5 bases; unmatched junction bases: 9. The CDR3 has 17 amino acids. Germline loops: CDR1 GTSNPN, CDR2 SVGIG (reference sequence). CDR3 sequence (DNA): TGTGCCTGGAACGGTTACCGGACTAGCGGGGGGGACAATGAGCAGTTCTTC. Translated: CAWNGYRTSGGDNEQFF.

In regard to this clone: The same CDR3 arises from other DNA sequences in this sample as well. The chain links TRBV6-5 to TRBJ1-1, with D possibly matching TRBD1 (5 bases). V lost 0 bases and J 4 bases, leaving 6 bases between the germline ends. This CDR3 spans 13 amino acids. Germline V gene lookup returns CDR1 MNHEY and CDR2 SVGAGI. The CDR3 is CASSYSRVTEAFF. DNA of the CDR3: TGTGCCAGCAGTTACTCCAGGGTCACTGAAGCTTTCTTT.

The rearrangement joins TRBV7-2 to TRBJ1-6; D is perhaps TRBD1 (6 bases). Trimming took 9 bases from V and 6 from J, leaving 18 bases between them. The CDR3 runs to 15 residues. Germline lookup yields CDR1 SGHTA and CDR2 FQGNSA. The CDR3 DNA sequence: TGTGCCAGTTCCGCTTTAGCAGGGGTTAATTCACCCCTCCACTTT. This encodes CASSALAGVNSPLHF.

CDR3 loop: CASSQTGLPEQTQYF. CDR3 DNA sequence: TGTGCCAGCAGCCAGACGGGACTGCCAGAACAGACCCAGTACTTC. The chain combines TRBV6-1 with TRBJ2-5; weak D call: TRBD2 (6 bases). The V end was cut by 6 bases, the J end by 6 bases, with 20 bases between. Germline V gives CDR1 MNHNS, CDR2 SASEGT. This CDR3 comprises 15 residues.

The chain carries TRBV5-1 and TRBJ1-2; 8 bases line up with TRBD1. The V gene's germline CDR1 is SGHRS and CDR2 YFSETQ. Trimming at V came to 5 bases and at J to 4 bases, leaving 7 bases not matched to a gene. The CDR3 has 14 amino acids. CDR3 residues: CASSEAGTGYGYTF. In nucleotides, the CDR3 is TGCGCCAGCAGTGAGGCCGGGACAGGCTATGGCTACACCTTC.

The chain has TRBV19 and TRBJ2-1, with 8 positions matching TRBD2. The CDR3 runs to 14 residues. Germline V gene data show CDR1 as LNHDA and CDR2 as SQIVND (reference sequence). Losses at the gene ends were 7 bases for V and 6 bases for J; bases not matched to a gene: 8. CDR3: CASTIRGGLNEQFF. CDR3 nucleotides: TGTGCCAGTACCATTCGGGGGGGGCTCAATGAGCAGTTCTTC.

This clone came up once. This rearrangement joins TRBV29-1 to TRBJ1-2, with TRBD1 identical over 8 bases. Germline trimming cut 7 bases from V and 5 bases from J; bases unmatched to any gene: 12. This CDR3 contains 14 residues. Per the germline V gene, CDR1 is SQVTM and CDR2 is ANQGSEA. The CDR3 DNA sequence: TGCAGCGCCAAAGCGGACAGGGCATTATATGGCTACACCTTC. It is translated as CSAKADRALYGYTF.

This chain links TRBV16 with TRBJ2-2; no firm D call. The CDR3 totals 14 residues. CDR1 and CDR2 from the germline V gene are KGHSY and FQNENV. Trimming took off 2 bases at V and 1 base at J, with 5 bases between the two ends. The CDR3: CASSQNRNTGELFF. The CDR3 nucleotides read TGTGCCAGCAGCCAAAACAGGAACACCGGGGAGCTGTTTTTT.

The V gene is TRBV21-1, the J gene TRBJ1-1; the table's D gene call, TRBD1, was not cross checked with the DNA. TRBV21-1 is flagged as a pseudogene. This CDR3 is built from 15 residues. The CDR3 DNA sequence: TGTGCCAGCAGCCAAAAGAGGGACAGTAGCACTGAAGCTTTCTTT. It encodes CASSQKRDSSTEAFF.

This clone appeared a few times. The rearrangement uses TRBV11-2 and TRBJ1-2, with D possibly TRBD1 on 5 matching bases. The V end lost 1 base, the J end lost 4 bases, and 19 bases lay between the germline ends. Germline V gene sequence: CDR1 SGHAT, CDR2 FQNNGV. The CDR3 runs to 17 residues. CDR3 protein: CASSLGLGGNHIYGYTF. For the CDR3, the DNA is TGTGCCAGCAGCTTAGGCCTGGGGGGGAACCATATCTATGGCTACACCTTC.

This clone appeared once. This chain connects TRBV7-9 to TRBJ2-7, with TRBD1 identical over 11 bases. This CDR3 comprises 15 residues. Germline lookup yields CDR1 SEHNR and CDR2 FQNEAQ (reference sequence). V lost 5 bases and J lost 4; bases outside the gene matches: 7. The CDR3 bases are TGTGCCAGCAGCCTGGGGGGGACAGGGGGATACGAGCAGTACTTC. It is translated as CASSLGGTGGYEQYF.

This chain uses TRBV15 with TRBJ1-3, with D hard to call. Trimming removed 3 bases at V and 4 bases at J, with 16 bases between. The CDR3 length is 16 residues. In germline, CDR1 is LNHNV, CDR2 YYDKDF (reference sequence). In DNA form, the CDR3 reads TGTGCCACCAGCAGCCGCAAGACCGGAGGGGGAAACACCATATATTTT. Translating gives CATSSRKTGGGNTIYF.

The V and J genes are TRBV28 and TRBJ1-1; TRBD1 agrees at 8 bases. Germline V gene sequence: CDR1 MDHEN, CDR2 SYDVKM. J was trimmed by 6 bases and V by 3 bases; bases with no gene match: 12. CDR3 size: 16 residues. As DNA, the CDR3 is TGTGCCAGCAGTTTTTGGGGTCGGCAGGGGGCATCTGAAGCTTTCTTT. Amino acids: CASSFWGRQGASEAFF.